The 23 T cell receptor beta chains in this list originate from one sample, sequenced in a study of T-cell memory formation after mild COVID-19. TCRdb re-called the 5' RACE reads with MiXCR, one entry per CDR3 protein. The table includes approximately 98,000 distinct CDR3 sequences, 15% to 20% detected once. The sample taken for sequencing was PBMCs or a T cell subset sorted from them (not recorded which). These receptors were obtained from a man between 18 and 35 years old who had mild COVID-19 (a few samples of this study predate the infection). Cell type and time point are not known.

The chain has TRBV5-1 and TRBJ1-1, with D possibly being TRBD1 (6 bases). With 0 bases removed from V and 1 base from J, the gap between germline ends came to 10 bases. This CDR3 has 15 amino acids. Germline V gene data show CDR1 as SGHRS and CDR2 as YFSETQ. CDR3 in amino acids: CASSLATGRNTEAFF. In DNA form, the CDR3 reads TGCGCCAGCAGCTTGGCAACAGGGCGGAACACTGAAGCTTTCTTT.

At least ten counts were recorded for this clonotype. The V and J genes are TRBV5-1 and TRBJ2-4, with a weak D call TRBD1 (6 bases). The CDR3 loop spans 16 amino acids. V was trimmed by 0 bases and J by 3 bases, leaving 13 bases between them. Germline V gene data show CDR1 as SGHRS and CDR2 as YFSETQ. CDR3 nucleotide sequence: TGCGCCAGCAGCTTGGATGGTTTCAGGGGCAAAAACATTCAGTACTTC. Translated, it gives CASSLDGFRGKNIQYF.

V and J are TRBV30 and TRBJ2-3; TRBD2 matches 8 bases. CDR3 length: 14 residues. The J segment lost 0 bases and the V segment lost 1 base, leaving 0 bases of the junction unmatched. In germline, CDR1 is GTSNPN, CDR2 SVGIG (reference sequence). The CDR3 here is CAWSGGGSTDTQYF. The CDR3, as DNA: TGTGCCTGGAGTGGCGGGGGGAGCACAGATACGCAGTATTTT. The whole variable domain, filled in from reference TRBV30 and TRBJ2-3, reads SQTIHQWPATLVQPVGSPLSLECTVEGTSNPNLYWYRQAAGRGLQLLFYSVGIGQISSEVPQNLSASRPQDRQFILSSKKLLLSDSGFYLCAWSGGGSTDTQYFGPGTRLTVL.

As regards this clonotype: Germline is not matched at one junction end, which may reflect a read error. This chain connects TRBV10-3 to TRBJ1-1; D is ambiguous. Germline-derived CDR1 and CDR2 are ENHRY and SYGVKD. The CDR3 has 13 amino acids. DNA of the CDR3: TGTGCCATAAGTGATACCCTGAACACTGAAGCTTTCTTT. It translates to CAISDTLNTEAFF.

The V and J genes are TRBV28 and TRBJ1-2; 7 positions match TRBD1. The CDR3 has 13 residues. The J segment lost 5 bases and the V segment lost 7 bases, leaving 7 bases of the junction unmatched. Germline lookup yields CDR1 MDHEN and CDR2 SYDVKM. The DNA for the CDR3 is TGTGCCAGCATCGAGGGGGCGGGGTATGGCTACACCTTC. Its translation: CASIEGAGYGYTF.

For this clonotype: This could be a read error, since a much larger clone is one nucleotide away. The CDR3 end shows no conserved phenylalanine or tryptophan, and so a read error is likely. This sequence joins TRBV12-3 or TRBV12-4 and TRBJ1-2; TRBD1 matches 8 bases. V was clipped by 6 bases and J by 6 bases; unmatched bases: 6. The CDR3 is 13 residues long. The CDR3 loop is CASRPTGVNGYTL. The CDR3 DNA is TGTGCCAGCAGGCCGACAGGGGTAAATGGCTACACCTTA.

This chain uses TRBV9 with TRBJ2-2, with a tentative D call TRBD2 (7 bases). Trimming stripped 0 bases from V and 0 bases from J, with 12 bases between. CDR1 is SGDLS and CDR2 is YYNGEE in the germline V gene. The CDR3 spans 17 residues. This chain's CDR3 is CASSVAGGRANTGELFF. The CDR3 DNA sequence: TGTGCCAGCAGCGTAGCGGGGGGCAGGGCGAACACCGGGGAGCTGTTTTTT.

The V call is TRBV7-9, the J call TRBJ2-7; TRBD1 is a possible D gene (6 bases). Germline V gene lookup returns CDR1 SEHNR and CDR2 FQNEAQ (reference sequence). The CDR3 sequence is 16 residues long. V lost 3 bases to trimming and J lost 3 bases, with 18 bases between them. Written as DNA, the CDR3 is TGTGCCAGCAGCTTTTCCATGACAGGTCCTATCTACGAGCAGTACTTC. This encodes CASSFSMTGPIYEQYF.

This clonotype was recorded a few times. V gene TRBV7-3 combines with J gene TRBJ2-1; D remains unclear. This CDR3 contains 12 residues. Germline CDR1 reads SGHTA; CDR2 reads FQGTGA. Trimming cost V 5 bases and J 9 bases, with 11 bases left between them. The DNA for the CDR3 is TGTGCCAGCAGCCACCCTGGCTCTGAGCAGTTCTTC. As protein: CASSHPGSEQFF.

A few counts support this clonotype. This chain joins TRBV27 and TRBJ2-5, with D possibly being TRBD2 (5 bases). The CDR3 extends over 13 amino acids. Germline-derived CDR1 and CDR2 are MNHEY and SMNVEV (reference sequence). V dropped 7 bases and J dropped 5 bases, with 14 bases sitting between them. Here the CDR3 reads CASTTFGVETQYF. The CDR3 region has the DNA TGTGCCAGCACCACCTTCGGGGTGGAGACCCAGTACTTC.

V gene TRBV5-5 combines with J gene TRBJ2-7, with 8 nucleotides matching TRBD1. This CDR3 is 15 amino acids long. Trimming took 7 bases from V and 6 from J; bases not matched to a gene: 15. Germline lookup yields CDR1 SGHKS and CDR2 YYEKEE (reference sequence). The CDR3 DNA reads TGTGCCAGCGCGGATGCAAGGACAGGGTTCGGCGAGCAGTACTTC. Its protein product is CASADARTGFGEQYF.

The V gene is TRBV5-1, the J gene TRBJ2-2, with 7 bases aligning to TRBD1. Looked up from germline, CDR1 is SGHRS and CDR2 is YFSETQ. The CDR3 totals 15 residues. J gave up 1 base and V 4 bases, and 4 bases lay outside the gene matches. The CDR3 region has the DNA TGCGCCAGCAGCCCAAGACAGGGGAACACCGGGGAGCTGTTTTTT. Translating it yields CASSPRQGNTGELFF.

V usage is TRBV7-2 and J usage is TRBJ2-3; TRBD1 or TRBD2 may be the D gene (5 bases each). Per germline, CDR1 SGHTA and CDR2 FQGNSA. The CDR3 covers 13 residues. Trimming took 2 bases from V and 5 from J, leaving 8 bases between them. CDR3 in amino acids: CASSLPGGDTQYF. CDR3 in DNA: TGTGCCAGCAGCTTACCTGGGGGAGATACGCAGTATTTT.

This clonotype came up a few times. The CDR3 is CASSEGTSQETQYF. The CDR3 DNA reads as TGTGCCAGCAGCGAGGGGACTAGCCAAGAGACCCAGTACTTC. V gene TRBV21-1 combines with J gene TRBJ2-5; the table gives TRBD2 as D, unverified against the DNA. TRBV21-1 represents a pseudogene. CDR3 length: 14 amino acids.

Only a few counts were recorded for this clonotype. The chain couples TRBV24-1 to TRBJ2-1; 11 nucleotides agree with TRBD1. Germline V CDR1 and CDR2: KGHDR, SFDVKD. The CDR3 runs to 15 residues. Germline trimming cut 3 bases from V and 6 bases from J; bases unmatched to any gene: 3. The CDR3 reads CATSDTGTGGNEQFF. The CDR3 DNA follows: TGTGCCACCAGTGATACCGGGACAGGGGGCAATGAGCAGTTCTTC.

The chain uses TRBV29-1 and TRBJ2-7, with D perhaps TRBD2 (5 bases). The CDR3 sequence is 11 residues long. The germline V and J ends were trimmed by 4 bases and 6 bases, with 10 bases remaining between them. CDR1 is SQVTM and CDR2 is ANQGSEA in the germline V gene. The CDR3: CSVGGDLEQYF. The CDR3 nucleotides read TGCAGCGTTGGGGGAGATCTCGAGCAGTACTTC.

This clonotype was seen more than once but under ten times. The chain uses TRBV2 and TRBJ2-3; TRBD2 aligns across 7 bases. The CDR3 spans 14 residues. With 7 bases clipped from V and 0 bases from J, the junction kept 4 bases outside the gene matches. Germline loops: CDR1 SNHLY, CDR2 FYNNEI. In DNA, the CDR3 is TGTGCCAGCAATAGCGGGCCCAGCACAGATACGCAGTATTTT. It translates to CASNSGPSTDTQYF.

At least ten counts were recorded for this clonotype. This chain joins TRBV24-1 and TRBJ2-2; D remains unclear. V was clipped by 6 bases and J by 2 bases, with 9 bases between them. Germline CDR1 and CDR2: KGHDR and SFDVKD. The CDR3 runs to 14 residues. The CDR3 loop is CATSRAGNTGELFF. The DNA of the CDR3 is TGTGCCACCAGTCGAGCTGGTAACACCGGGGAGCTGTTTTTT.

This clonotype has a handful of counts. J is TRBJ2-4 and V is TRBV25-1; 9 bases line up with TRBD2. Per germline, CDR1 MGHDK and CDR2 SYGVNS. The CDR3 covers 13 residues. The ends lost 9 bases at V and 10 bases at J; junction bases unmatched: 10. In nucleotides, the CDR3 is TGTGCCAGTGCAGGCGGGGGGGCATGGATTCAGTACTTC. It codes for CASAGGGAWIQYF.

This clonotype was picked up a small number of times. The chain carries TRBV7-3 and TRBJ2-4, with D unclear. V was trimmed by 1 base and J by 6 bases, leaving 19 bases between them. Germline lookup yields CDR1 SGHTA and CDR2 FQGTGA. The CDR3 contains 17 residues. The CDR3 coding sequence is TGTGCCAGCAGCTTAAACGCGGCAGAAGGGCCCCTAAACATTCAGTACTTC. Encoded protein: CASSLNAAEGPLNIQYF.

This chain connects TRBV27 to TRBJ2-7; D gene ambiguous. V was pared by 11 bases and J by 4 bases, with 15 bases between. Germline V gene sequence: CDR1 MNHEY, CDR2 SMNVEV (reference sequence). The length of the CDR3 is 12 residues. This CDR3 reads CARLGRRYEQYV. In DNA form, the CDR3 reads TGTGCCCGCCTAGGGCGTCGGTACGAGCAGTACGTC.

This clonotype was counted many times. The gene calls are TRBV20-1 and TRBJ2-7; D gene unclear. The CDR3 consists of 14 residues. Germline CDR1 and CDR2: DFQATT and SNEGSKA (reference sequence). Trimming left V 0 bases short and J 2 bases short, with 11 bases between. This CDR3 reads CSARDWVSAYEQYF. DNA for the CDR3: TGCAGTGCTAGAGATTGGGTCTCGGCCTACGAGCAGTACTTC.

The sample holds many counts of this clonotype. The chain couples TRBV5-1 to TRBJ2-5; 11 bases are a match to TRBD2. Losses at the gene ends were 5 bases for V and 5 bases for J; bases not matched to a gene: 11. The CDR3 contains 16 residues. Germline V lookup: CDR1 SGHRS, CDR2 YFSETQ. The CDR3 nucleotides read TGCGCCAGCAGGCCGGGGACTAGCGGCCTTGGGGAGACCCAGTACTTC. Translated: CASRPGTSGLGETQYF.